This TCR beta chain was identified in a study of cytomegalovirus exposure and HLA in healthy donors. Generated by immunoSEQ multiplex PCR, the TCRdb table keeps only in-frame clones and is missing some. The sample has 78,000 or so clones, about 96% seen once; the top ten hold roughly 1.6%. This CDR3 has 12 amino acids. Trimming took 7 bases from V and 3 from J, leaving 11 bases between them. From germline, CDR1 is SGHRS and CDR2 YFSETQ. This chain joins TRBV5-1 and TRBJ2-7; D is uncertain. Sample: PBMCs. The clonotype originates from a man aged 18 to 30 in good health and CMV-seropositive. CDR3 amino acids: CASGSGDYEQYF. The CDR3 nucleotides read TGCGCCAGCGGTAGTGGAGACTACGAGCAGTACTTC. Full variable domain (remainder filled in from reference TRBV5-1 and TRBJ2-7): KAGVTQTPRYLIKTRGQQVTLSCSPISGHRSVSWYQQTPGQGLQFLFEYFSETQRNKGNFPGRFSGRQFSNSRSEMNVSTLELGDSALYLCASGSGDYEQYFGPGTRLTVT.